This T cell receptor beta chain was obtained from a study of technical replicates of blood from a few donors. Germline CDR1 reads GTSNPN; CDR2 reads SVGIG (reference sequence). The ends were cut back, 5 bases at V and 2 bases at J, with 21 bases in the middle. The CDR3 is 17 amino acids. This table comes from immunoSEQ multiplex PCR, and its TCRdb copy is limited to in-frame clones, with some not included. The data show approximately 75,000 clones, 95% to 98% seen once. Sample: T cells isolated from PBMCs. The receptor's source is a human donor in good health. The V and J genes are TRBV30 and TRBJ2-2; D may be TRBD2 (6 bases). CDR3 in DNA: TGTGCCTGGGCCCCGGTAATTGGGCGGGATAACACCGGGGAGCTGTTTTTT. Its translation: CAWAPVIGRDNTGELFF.